These T cell receptor beta chains were read from a single sample in a study of cytomegalovirus exposure and HLA in healthy donors. Measured with immunoSEQ multiplex PCR; TCRdb has only the in-frame clones, and not every one. The table includes about 120,000 clones, 77% detected once. Sequenced: PBMCs. All receptors derive from a man between 18 and 29 years old in good health and CMV-seropositive. Both conserved end residues are part of each CDR3. The order of the fields is J gene, clone size, D gene, V gene, CDR3 length, CDR3 protein, CDR3 DNA. The D gene is left open where the match is weak. Size tells how often a clone was seen (once, few, many) or the class of an expanded clone, and some rows leave it out.

TRBJ1-2	-	-	TRBV5-6	14	CASSLGGGKYGYTF	TGTGCCAGCAGCTTGGGTGGAGGAAAGTATGGCTACACCTTC
TRBJ2-3	once	TRBD2	TRBV11-1	16	CASSPASGGQADTQYF	TGTGCCAGCAGCCCGGCTAGCGGGGGGCAGGCAGATACGCAGTATTTT
TRBJ1-2	-	-	TRBV5-1	14	CASSSGDALDGYTF	TGCGCCAGCAGCTCTGGCGACGCGCTAGACGGCTACACCTTC
TRBJ1-1	-	TRBD1	TRBV2	16	CASSEVAGGWNTEAFF	TGTGCCAGCAGTGAAGTGGCAGGGGGTTGGAACACTGAAGCTTTCTTT
TRBJ2-1	-	TRBD1	TRBV4-1	17	CASSLLPSGGAGNEQFF	TGCGCCAGCAGCCTTCTCCCCTCAGGGGGCGCAGGTAATGAGCAGTTCTTC
TRBJ1-1	-	-	TRBV9	13	CASSPGASGRTFF	TGTGCCAGCAGCCCTGGCGCAAGCGGGCGCACTTTCTTT
TRBJ1-1	few	-	TRBV6-5	13	CASCRGDMAEAFF	TGTGCCAGCTGCAGAGGCGATATGGCTGAAGCTTTCTTT
TRBJ1-2	-	-	TRBV29-1	10	CSVSEYGYTF	TGCAGCGTTTCCGAGTATGGCTACACCTTC
TRBJ1-1	-	TRBD1	TRBV9	15	CASSGTGGKNTEAFF	TGTGCCAGCAGCGGAACAGGGGGAAAGAACACTGAAGCTTTCTTT
TRBJ2-7	few	-	TRBV28	15	CASIPRGHRAYEQYF	TGTGCCAGCATACCGCGAGGCCACAGGGCGTACGAGCAGTACTTC
TRBJ1-1	-	-	TRBV6-5	15	CASSYLSGGNTEAFF	TGTGCCAGCAGTTATTTATCGGGGGGTAATACTGAAGCTTTCTTT
TRBJ2-7	-	-	TRBV4-2	17	CASSQDIRVWFPYEQYF	TGTGCCAGCAGCCAAGATATCAGGGTTTGGTTCCCCTACGAGCAGTACTTC
TRBJ1-2	few	TRBD1	TRBV11-2	13	CASSLGAGGGYTF	TGTGCCAGCAGCCTGGGGGCAGGGGGCGGCTACACCTTC
TRBJ2-3	-	-	TRBV6-4	15	CASSLHSDGFSGQYF	TGTGCCAGCAGTTTACACTCCGATGGGTTCTCGGGGCAGTATTTT
TRBJ1-4	-	-	TRBV4-2	14	CASSPQGPNEKLFF	TGTGCCAGCAGCCCACAGGGACCTAATGAAAAACTGTTTTTT
TRBJ1-2	few	-	TRBV6-5	14	CASSYLGITDGYTF	TGTGCCAGCAGTTACCTGGGCATAACGGATGGCTACACCTTC
TRBJ1-2	-	-	TRBV5-1	15	CASSLARARVYGYTF	TGCGCCAGCAGCTTGGCCAGAGCGCGCGTCTATGGCTACACCTTC
TRBJ2-1	once	TRBD1	TRBV18	14	CASSRDRDYNEQFF	TGTGCCAGCTCTCGGGACAGGGACTACAATGAGCAGTTCTTC
TRBJ1-4	-	-	TRBV7-9	12	CASSLPQGKLFF	TGTGCCAGCAGCTTACCGCAGGGAAAACTGTTTTTT
TRBJ1-3	-	TRBD1	TRBV4-1	18	CASSQGQGASPSGNTIYF	TGCGCCAGCAGCCAAGGGCAGGGGGCGAGTCCCTCTGGAAACACCATATATTTT
TRBJ2-4	-	TRBD2	TRBV7-6	16	CASSISSGAQKNIQYF	TGTGCCAGCAGCATTTCTAGCGGAGCCCAGAAAAACATTCAGTACTTC
TRBJ2-7	few	-	TRBV13	15	CASSSKTLSSYEQYF	TGTGCCAGCAGCTCTAAGACACTTAGCTCCTACGAGCAGTACTTC
TRBJ2-7	-	-	TRBV13	12	CASSQQAYEQYF	TGTGCCAGCAGTCAACAGGCCTACGAGCAGTACTTC
TRBJ1-6	few	-	TRBV4-1	15	CASSQDETQNSPLHF	TGCGCCAGCAGCCAAGACGAGACACAGAATTCACCCCTCCACTTT
TRBJ2-3	-	TRBD2	TRBV13	17	CATRLAGDYGSTDTQYF	TGTGCCACCCGACTAGCGGGAGATTATGGCAGCACAGATACGCAGTATTTT
TRBJ1-5	-	-	TRBV7-9	14	CASSLGAGDQPQHF	TGTGCCAGCAGCTTAGGGGCAGGGGACCAGCCCCAGCATTTT
TRBJ2-7	-	-	TRBV28	13	CASSFFPRNEQYF	TGTGCCAGCAGTTTTTTCCCCCGCAACGAGCAGTACTTC
TRBJ2-3	-	-	TRBV7-2	11	CASSFGSTQYF	TGTGCCAGCAGTTTTGGGAGTACGCAGTATTTT
TRBJ1-1	-	-	TRBV19	15	CASSIPRRRNTEAFF	TGTGCCAGTAGTATCCCCCGACGGAGAAACACTGAAGCTTTCTTT
TRBJ2-1	-	TRBD2	TRBV7-9	15	CASSLGTSGDNEQFF	TGTGCCAGCAGCTTAGGGACTAGCGGGGACAATGAGCAGTTCTTC
TRBJ1-3	-	-	TRBV5-1	16	CASSLDPGGGGNTIYF	TGCGCCAGCAGCTTGGATCCAGGCGGCGGGGGAAACACCATATATTTT
TRBJ1-4	once	-	TRBV6-1	15	CATTSRGIGNEKLFF	TGTGCCACAACCTCAAGGGGGATTGGTAATGAAAAACTGTTTTTT
TRBJ2-2	-	TRBD1	TRBV28	16	CASSNNRGPGQWELFF	TGTGCCAGCAGCAATAACAGGGGGCCGGGGCAATGGGAGCTGTTTTTT
TRBJ1-4	-	-	TRBV10-2	13	CASQTAGGEKLFF	TGCGCCAGCCAAACAGCGGGCGGTGAAAAACTGTTTTTT
TRBJ2-1	-	-	TRBV7-9	16	CASSPPDSGPYNEQFF	TGTGCCAGCAGCCCACCGGATAGCGGACCCTACAATGAGCAGTTCTTC
TRBJ2-2	-	-	TRBV7-2	14	CASSRDIDTGELFF	TGTGCCAGCAGCCGGGACATAGACACCGGGGAGCTGTTTTTT
TRBJ2-1	-	TRBD1	TRBV5-4	17	CASRGASGQGSYNEQFF	TGTGCCAGCAGGGGCGCCTCTGGACAGGGCTCCTACAATGAGCAGTTCTTC
TRBJ2-6	-	-	TRBV19	18	CASSTGQGLSSGANVLTF	TGTGCCAGTAGTACGGGCCAGGGGCTCTCCTCTGGGGCCAACGTCCTGACTTTC
TRBJ2-1	few	-	TRBV5-4	12	CASSIGTLEQFF	TGTGCCAGCAGCATCGGGACACTTGAGCAGTTCTTC
TRBJ1-5	-	TRBD1	TRBV28	13	CAIKTGNNQPQHF	TGTGCCATTAAGACAGGGAACAATCAGCCCCAGCATTTT
TRBJ2-1	few	TRBD2	TRBV4-2	17	CASSPLWSGSSYNEQFF	TGTGCCAGCAGCCCCCTCTGGAGCGGGAGCTCCTACAATGAGCAGTTCTTC
TRBJ2-7	few	TRBD1	TRBV6-5	15	CASSFIDRGLYEQYF	TGTGCCAGCAGTTTTATCGACAGGGGTCTCTACGAGCAGTACTTC
TRBJ2-6	-	TRBD1	TRBV27	19	CASSLSGQADYSGANVLTF	TGTGCCAGCAGTTTATCAGGACAGGCAGATTACTCTGGGGCCAACGTCCTGACTTTC
TRBJ2-3	few	TRBD2	TRBV4-2	19	CASSQDPAGGTWVTDTQYF	TGTGCCAGCAGCCAAGACCCGGCGGGAGGGACCTGGGTCACAGATACGCAGTATTTT
TRBJ1-1	-	-	TRBV2	14	CASSEQQGAISAFF	TGTGCCAGCAGTGAACAACAGGGTGCTATTAGTGCTTTCTTT
TRBJ1-5	-	-	TRBV11-1	14	CASSPRSSNQPQHF	TGTGCCAGCAGCCCGAGGAGCAGCAATCAGCCCCAGCATTTT
TRBJ1-2	-	-	TRBV21-1	13	CAGRLGGGSGYTF	TGTGCCGGTAGGTTGGGGGGGGGTTCAGGCTACACCTTC
TRBJ1-3	-	-	TRBV30	14	CAWKGWYSGNTIYF	TGTGCCTGGAAGGGGTGGTACTCTGGAAACACCATATATTTT
TRBJ1-2	-	-	TRBV5-4	12	CASSWRSGGYTF	TGTGCCAGCAGCTGGAGGAGCGGCGGCTACACCTTC
TRBJ2-3	-	-	TRBV6-4	15	CASSDTAQGADTQYF	TGTGCCAGCAGTGACACGGCGCAAGGGGCAGATACGCAGTATTTT
TRBJ1-5	-	-	TRBV7-3	15	CASSLKAGERQPQHF	TGTGCCAGCAGCTTAAAGGCAGGGGAGCGTCAGCCCCAGCATTTT
TRBJ2-5	few	TRBD1	TRBV7-9	15	CASSSTGTGLETQYF	TGTGCCAGCAGCTCGACCGGGACAGGGTTAGAGACCCAGTACTTC
TRBJ2-7	-	TRBD2	TRBV11-3	14	CASSLSGKTYEQYF	TGTGCCAGCAGCTTAAGCGGGAAGACCTACGAGCAGTACTTC
TRBJ1-2	-	-	TRBV6-1	15	CASSEVPSSPYGYTF	TGTGCCAGCAGTGAAGTTCCCTCCTCCCCGTATGGCTACACCTTC
TRBJ2-1	-	-	TRBV7-3	16	CASSLNGGRTFNEQFF	TGTGCCAGCAGCTTAAACGGTGGGCGGACTTTCAATGAGCAGTTCTTC